This T cell receptor (beta chain) was recovered during a study of T cell changes during pregnancy in multiple sclerosis. The CDR3 length is 14 residues. Per germline, CDR1 SEHNR and CDR2 FQNEAQ (reference sequence). V gave up 8 bases and J gave up 0 bases, with 11 bases separating them. Profiling relied on immunoSEQ multiplex PCR, and the TCRdb table lists in-frame clones only, not all of them. The repertoire holds more than 80,000 clones, with about 90% as singletons. The sequenced sample was peripheral blood, obtained before pregnancy. The chain uses TRBV7-9 and TRBJ1-3; D is unresolved. The clonotype originates from a female donor with multiple sclerosis, enrolled in a pregnancy study. CDR3 loop: CASPGSYSGNTIYF. The CDR3 DNA follows: TGTGCCAGCCCCGGGAGCTACTCTGGAAACACCATATATTTT.